The 3 T cell receptor beta chains reported below all come from one sample, sequenced in a study of T cells in Graves' hyperthyroidism and ophthalmopathy. TCR beta CDR3 region amplification was performed from RNA transcripts. The HTBI primer set drove a first-round RT-PCR of the TCR CDR3. One entry per CDR3 protein results from TCRdb running MiXCR on the multiplex PCR reads. The sample has approximately 360,000 distinct CDR3 sequences; 15% to 17% are singletons. Sequencing input: blood. All receptors derive from a woman between 18 and 29 years old with Graves' hyperthyroidism that later progressed to Graves' ophthalmopathy.

This clonotype was found many times. The rearrangement links TRBV30 to TRBJ1-1; 8 positions agree with TRBD1. V was pared by 3 bases and J by 5 bases, with 5 bases of the junction left unmatched. In germline, CDR1 is GTSNPN, CDR2 SVGIG (reference sequence). The CDR3 covers 13 residues. CDR3 in DNA: TGTGCCTGGAGGGGCAGGGGGCGAACTGAAGCTTTCTTT. This gives the protein CAWRGRGRTEAFF. Drawing the rest from reference TRBV30 and TRBJ1-1, the complete variable domain is SQTIHQWPATLVQPVGSPLSLECTVEGTSNPNLYWYRQAAGRGLQLLFYSVGIGQISSEVPQNLSASRPQDRQFILSSKKLLLSDSGFYLCAWRGRGRTEAFFGQGTRLTVV.

This clonotype was counted a few times. This chain uses TRBV6-6 with TRBJ2-7; no definite D call. The length of the CDR3 is 14 residues. V lost 0 bases, J lost 3 bases, and 9 bases lay in between. Germline V gene sequence: CDR1 MNHNY, CDR2 SVGAGI (reference sequence). CDR3 in DNA: TGTGCCAGCAGTTACTCGGCCACTTACTACGAGCAGTACTTC. This translates into CASSYSATYYEQYF.

In its sample, this clonotype was seen many times. The rearrangement uses TRBV6-1 and TRBJ2-7; 9 nucleotides match TRBD2. The CDR3 sequence is 15 residues long. From germline, CDR1 is MNHNS and CDR2 SASEGT. V shed 1 base and J 3 bases; nucleotides not matched to a gene: 4. CDR3 sequence: CASSEVAGVIYEQYF. The DNA for the CDR3 is TGTGCCAGCAGTGAAGTAGCGGGAGTAATCTACGAGCAGTACTTC.